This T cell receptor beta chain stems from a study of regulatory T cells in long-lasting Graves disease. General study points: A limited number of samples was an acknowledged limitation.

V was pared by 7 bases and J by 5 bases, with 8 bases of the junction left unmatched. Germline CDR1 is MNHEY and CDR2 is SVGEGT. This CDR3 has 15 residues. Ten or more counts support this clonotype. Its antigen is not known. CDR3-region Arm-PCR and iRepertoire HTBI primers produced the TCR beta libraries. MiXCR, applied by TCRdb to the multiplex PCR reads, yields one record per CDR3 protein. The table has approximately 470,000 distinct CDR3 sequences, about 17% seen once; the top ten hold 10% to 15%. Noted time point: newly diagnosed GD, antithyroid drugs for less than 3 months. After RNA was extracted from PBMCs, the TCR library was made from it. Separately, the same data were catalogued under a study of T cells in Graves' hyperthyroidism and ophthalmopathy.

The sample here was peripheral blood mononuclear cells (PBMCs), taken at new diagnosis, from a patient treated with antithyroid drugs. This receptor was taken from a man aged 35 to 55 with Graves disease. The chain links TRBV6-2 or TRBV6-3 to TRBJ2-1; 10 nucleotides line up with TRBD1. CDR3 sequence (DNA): TGTGCCAGCACCATTCCGGGACAGGGGCACAATGAGCAGTTCTTC. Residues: CASTIPGQGHNEQFF.